This T cell receptor (beta chain) was captured by sequencing in a study of response to subunit inactivated influenza vaccine. Findings of the study overall: The authors suggested that few new T cells are recruited per seasonal influenza vaccination.

The CDR3 has 13 amino acids. The V end lost 4 bases, the J end lost 3 bases, and 8 bases lay between the germline ends. This clonotype was picked up a small number of times. No antigen is known for it. TCRdb re-called the RT-PCR reads through MiXCR, storing one row per CDR3 protein. The sample consists of almost 250,000 distinct CDR3 sequences, 9% to 15% of them appearing once. The chain links TRBV12-3 or TRBV12-4 to TRBJ2-3; D is unresolved. The specimen was non-naive T cells sorted from PBMCs, collected 14 to 15 days before vaccination. The receptor was derived from a man aged 45-65 years who received an inactivated influenza vaccine. CDR3 DNA sequence: TGTGCCAGCAGTTCAAGGGCTACAGATACGCAGTATTTT. As protein: CASSSRATDTQYF.